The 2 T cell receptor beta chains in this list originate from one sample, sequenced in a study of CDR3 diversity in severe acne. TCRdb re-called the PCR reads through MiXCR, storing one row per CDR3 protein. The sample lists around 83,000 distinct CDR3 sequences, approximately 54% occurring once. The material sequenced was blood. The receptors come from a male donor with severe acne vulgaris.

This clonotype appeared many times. CDR3 residues: CSVAPNYGYTF. The DNA for the CDR3 is TGCAGCGTTGCTCCTAACTATGGCTACACCTTC. The chain combines TRBV29-1 with TRBJ1-2; D remains unclear. The CDR3 is 11 residues long. Deletions cut 4 bases from V and 0 bases from J, with 3 bases between. CDR1 and CDR2 from the germline V gene are SQVTM and ANQGSEA.

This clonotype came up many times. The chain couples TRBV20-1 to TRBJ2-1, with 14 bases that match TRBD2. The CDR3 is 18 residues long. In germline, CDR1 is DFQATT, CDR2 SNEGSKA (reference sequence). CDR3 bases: TGCAGACCAAAACCCAGACTAGCGGGAGGGCCCTATCAGGATGAGCAGTTCTTC. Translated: CRPKPRLAGGPYQDEQFF.